This entry is about one T cell receptor beta chain. The antigen remains undetermined. The CDR3 loop spans 11 amino acids. Per germline, CDR1 LGHDT and CDR2 YNNKEL (reference sequence). The V gene lost 3 bases and the J gene lost 3 bases, with 0 bases spanning the gap. The data were taken from a study of response to subunit inactivated influenza vaccine. Findings and caveats of the study: The study's authors posited that every seasonal influenza vaccination enlists few new T cells.

TCRdb reprocessed the RT-PCR reads with MiXCR, giving one entry per CDR3 protein. This table holds 610,000 or so distinct CDR3 sequences, 14% found once. This specimen was PBMCs from blood, taken approximately 12 days after vaccination. The J gene is TRBJ1-3, the V gene TRBV3-1; no reliable D call. This sequence was found in a man aged 50 to 59 who received an inactivated influenza vaccine. CDR3 sequence: CASSHGNTIYF. The CDR3 DNA is TGTGCCAGCAGCCATGGAAACACCATATATTTT. Looking up the rest from reference TRBV3-1 and TRBJ1-3 gives the full variable domain: DTAVSQTPKYLVTQMGNDKSIKCEQNLGHDTMYWYKQDSKKFLKIMFSYNNKELIINETVPNRFSPKSPDKAHLNLHINSLELGDSAVYFCASSHGNTIYFGEGSWLTVV.